The following is a TCR beta chain sequence with its context. What it binds is unknown. Amplification of TCR beta CDR3 regions used RNA transcripts. The first round was an RT-PCR with HTBI primers, and the second round was a multiplex PCR. TCRdb re-derived calls from the multiplex PCR reads in MiXCR, one entry per CDR3 protein. The table includes over a million distinct CDR3 sequences, roughly 35% detected once. This CDR3 has 15 residues. CDR1 is MNHEY, CDR2 SVGEGT, per germline. V dropped 0 bases and J dropped 8 bases, with 11 bases sitting between them. The entry originates in a study of Graves' ophthalmopathy and Graves' hyperthyroidism. Study-level results: The 13-signature model separated ophthalmopathy from stable hyperthyroidism at approximately 89% sensitivity and around 77% specificity. The majority of expanded thyroid clonotypes above 0.001 frequency also occurred in blood.

This receptor was taken from an adult man with Graves' hyperthyroidism. The material sequenced was peripheral blood or thyroid tissue (not recorded which). The V and J genes are TRBV6-2 or TRBV6-3 and TRBJ2-6; D unresolved. The CDR3 here is CASSYSGSEPNVLTF. The CDR3 nucleotides read TGTGCCAGCAGTTACTCGGGTTCGGAGCCCAACGTCCTGACTTTC.